These T cell receptor beta chains were read from a single sample in a study of blood T cells in healthy people across ages. MiXCR was run by TCRdb on the 5' RACE reads, yielding one entry per CDR3 protein. The table shows fewer than 2 million distinct CDR3 sequences, with roughly two fifths occurring only once. Input material: blood. These receptor sequences come from a human donor in good health. CDR3s include the opening cysteine and the closing phenylalanine or tryptophan. The D gene is left open where the match is weak. Clone size is not always given. Where it is, it says once, few, many or a class for expanded clones.

d_gene	v_gene	len	j_gene	abundance	CDR3aa	CDR3nt
.	TRBV9	14	TRBJ2-1	.	CASSARLVRDEQFF	TGTGCCAGCAGCGCCCGACTAGTAAGGGATGAGCAGTTCTTC
.	TRBV20-1	14	TRBJ2-5	.	CSALRGQTQETQYF	TGCAGTGCCCTCCGGGGCCAAACACAAGAGACCCAGTACTTC
TRBD1	TRBV13	14	TRBJ2-7	few	CASSFGQASYEQYF	TGTGCCAGCAGTTTCGGACAGGCATCCTACGAGCAGTACTTC
.	TRBV4-2	13	TRBJ1-1	.	CASSQGREAQAFF	TGTGCCAGCAGCCAAGGCAGGGAGGCGCAAGCTTTCTTT
.	TRBV6-5	16	TRBJ2-3	.	CASSYNRAGTTDTQYF	TGTGCCAGCAGTTACAATCGAGCGGGTACCACAGATACGCAGTATTTT
.	TRBV7-2	13	TRBJ1-2	few	CASSEQAGDGYTF	TGTGCCAGCAGCGAACAGGCGGGTGATGGCTACACCTTC
.	TRBV6-5	17	TRBJ2-5	few	CASSFLDGGHLGETQYF	TGTGCCAGCAGTTTTCTGGACGGAGGCCATCTGGGGGAGACCCAGTACTTC
.	TRBV7-2	16	TRBJ2-1	.	CASSLEGFFTYNEQFF	TGTGCCAGCAGCTTAGAGGGGTTCTTTACCTACAATGAGCAGTTCTTC
TRBD1	TRBV3-1	15	TRBJ2-3	.	CASSRTQGAADTQYF	TGTGCCAGCAGCCGAACGCAGGGGGCGGCAGATACGCAGTATTTT
.	TRBV2	9	TRBJ1-2	.	CASSDGYTF	TGTGCCAGCAGTGATGGCTACACCTTC
.	TRBV3-1	15	TRBJ2-3	.	CASGQEVRGTDTQYF	TGTGCCAGCGGCCAAGAGGTTCGGGGGACAGATACGCAGTATTTT
TRBD1	TRBV27	16	TRBJ2-3	.	CASSHAPGQGADTQYF	TGTGCCAGCAGCCACGCCCCGGGACAGGGGGCAGATACGCAGTATTTT
TRBD2	TRBV27	14	TRBJ2-1	once	CASHGTSGGNEQFF	TGTGCCAGCCATGGGACTAGCGGGGGTAATGAGCAGTTCTTC
TRBD1	TRBV20-1	14	TRBJ2-7	few	CSAIRTGASYEQYF	TGCAGTGCAATCAGGACAGGAGCTTCCTACGAGCAGTACTTC
.	TRBV7-2	15	TRBJ1-2	.	CASSLAGDGGYGYTF	TGTGCCAGCAGCTTAGCGGGGGACGGTGGGTATGGCTACACCTTC
.	TRBV10-3	13	TRBJ1-1	.	CAISEWDGTEAFF	TGTGCCATCAGTGAGTGGGATGGGACTGAAGCTTTCTTT
.	TRBV6-1	11	TRBJ1-5	few	CASSELPSQHF	TGTGCCAGCAGTGAATTACCCTCCCAGCATTTT
.	TRBV27	15	TRBJ2-1	many	CASSLEGNSYNEQFF	TGTGCCAGCAGTTTAGAAGGCAACTCCTACAATGAGCAGTTCTTC
.	TRBV27	13	TRBJ1-1	.	CASGYGGNTEAFF	TGTGCCAGCGGATACGGTGGTAACACTGAAGCTTTCTTT
TRBD2	TRBV4-3	21	TRBJ2-3	.	CASSRKRIVSGGPQNTDTQYF	TGCGCCAGCAGCCGTAAGCGGATAGTGAGCGGGGGGCCCCAGAACACAGATACGCAGTATTTT
.	TRBV7-8	14	TRBJ1-5	.	CASSLEIFVQPQHF	TGTGCCAGCAGCTTAGAGATCTTTGTTCAGCCCCAGCATTTT
.	TRBV7-9	15	TRBJ1-2	.	CASSLNQLGGDGYTF	TGTGCCAGCAGCTTAAACCAATTGGGTGGGGATGGCTACACCTTC
.	TRBV29-1	14	TRBJ2-3	.	CSVVRSGPPATQYF	TGCAGCGTTGTCCGTTCAGGGCCCCCGGCTACGCAGTATTTT
.	TRBV9	13	TRBJ2-1	.	CASSVGPQRGQFF	TGTGCCAGCAGCGTAGGGCCCCAACGTGGGCAGTTCTTC
.	TRBV20-1	13	TRBJ2-7	few	CSARGPLPYEQYF	TGCAGTGCTAGGGGGCCCCTGCCTTACGAGCAGTACTTC
.	TRBV7-2	15	TRBJ1-5	few	CASSLVGGSGQPQHF	TGTGCCAGCAGCTTAGTAGGCGGATCGGGTCAGCCCCAGCATTTT
.	TRBV5-1	15	TRBJ1-6	few	CASSLELGQGSPLHF	TGCGCCAGCAGCTTGGAATTGGGTCAGGGTTCACCCCTCCACTTT
TRBD1	TRBV5-1	15	TRBJ2-2	.	CASTTGGADTGELFF	TGCGCCAGCACAACAGGGGGCGCGGACACCGGGGAGCTGTTTTTT
TRBD1	TRBV10-3	13	TRBJ2-5	.	CAIRPGQVETQYF	TGTGCCATCAGGCCCGGACAGGTGGAGACCCAGTACTTC
.	TRBV3-1	16	TRBJ2-5	.	CASSEARLDLQETQYF	TGTGCCAGCAGCGAAGCGAGACTAGACCTCCAAGAGACCCAGTACTTC
.	TRBV3-1	16	TRBJ1-4	.	CASSQEGAGINEKLFF	TGTGCCAGCAGCCAAGAGGGTGCAGGGATTAATGAAAAACTGTTTTTT
.	TRBV6-6	14	TRBJ1-6	.	CASSSTAGHSPLHF	TGTGCCAGCAGTTCGACAGCGGGGCATTCACCCCTCCACTTT
.	TRBV2	14	TRBJ2-3	.	CASRRGGITDTQYF	TGTGCCAGCAGGCGAGGGGGGATCACAGATACGCAGTATTTT
TRBD1	TRBV12-3/TRBV12-4	15	TRBJ1-1	.	CASSPSGTDDTEAFF	TGTGCCAGCAGCCCCTCCGGGACAGATGACACTGAAGCTTTCTTT
TRBD1	TRBV7-2	15	TRBJ2-1	.	CASSSRTGRRNEQFF	TGTGCCAGCAGCTCCCGGACAGGGCGTAGGAATGAGCAGTTCTTC
.	TRBV12-3/TRBV12-4	17	TRBJ2-1	.	CASSLVTAGHAYNEQFF	TGTGCCAGCAGTTTAGTGACAGCGGGACACGCCTACAATGAGCAGTTCTTC
.	TRBV12-3/TRBV12-4	15	TRBJ2-4	many	CASSFGGLAKNIQYF	TGTGCCAGCAGTTTCGGGGGACTAGCCAAAAACATTCAGTACTTC
TRBD2	TRBV7-8	19	TRBJ2-7	.	CASSLRGAASGGFGYEQYF	TGTGCCAGCAGCCTGAGGGGAGCGGCTAGCGGGGGGTTTGGCTACGAGCAGTACTTC
TRBD1	TRBV6-2/TRBV6-3	13	TRBJ2-5	once	CASTGQGAETQYF	TGTGCCAGCACCGGACAGGGGGCAGAGACCCAGTACTTC
.	TRBV12-3/TRBV12-4	15	TRBJ2-3	.	CASSFSVRVPDTQYF	TGTGCCAGCAGTTTTTCAGTTAGGGTCCCAGATACGCAGTATTTT
.	TRBV7-8	13	TRBJ2-5	.	CASSFGVQEAQYF	TGTGCCAGCAGCTTCGGGGTTCAAGAGGCCCAGTACTTC
TRBD1	TRBV6-5	15	TRBJ1-2	.	CASSPQRTGGGGYTF	TGTGCCAGCAGTCCTCAACGGACAGGGGGCGGTGGCTACACCTTC
TRBD1	TRBV12-5	15	TRBJ2-2	.	CASGRGTGPTGELFF	TGTGCTAGTGGTCGGGGGACAGGGCCCACCGGGGAGCTGTTTTTT
TRBD2	TRBV7-2	16	TRBJ2-1	.	CASSSGRGRGSNEQFF	TGTGCCAGCAGCTCCGGTAGAGGGCGGGGGAGCAATGAGCAGTTCTTC